This T cell receptor beta chain was captured in a study of spatial heterogeneity in lung cancer (dated by TCRdb to between 2019 and 2020). For the wider study: More beta-chain than alpha-chain transcripts were consistently detected, likely reflecting higher beta-chain transcript abundance. In the raw uncorrected reads, each unique combination of TCR and UMI appeared more than ten times on average. In non-small cell lung cancer, the study made a quantitative comparison of TCR alpha and beta repertoires among multiple tumor regions, matched nontumor lung and blood. Nonsynonymous mutation counts, determined by whole-exome sequencing of tumor tissue, were related to TCR repertoire features. Both alpha and beta chains were TCR-sequenced in samples taken at surgery, namely 220 tumor regions, fewer than 80 matched nontumor lung samples and about 54 PBMC samples. In tumor regions, TCR transcript counts showed a strong correlation with a T cell transcriptional module score from matched bulk RNA-seq.

Libraries were built with 5' RACE. These reads were obtained on a NextSeq 500. In the TCR library protocol, a unique molecular identifier was attached to each TCR cDNA molecule so that PCR and sequencing errors could be corrected. The study's processing was this. Decombinator tools were used for TCR identification, UMI-based error correction and CDR3 extraction. Expanded TCRs were defined as those above a frequency of 2 per 1,000, corresponding to the top 1% of the tumor frequency distribution. Expanded tumor TCRs statistically deemed absent (corrected P<0.05) from at least one tumor region were classed as regional, and all other expanded tumor TCRs were classed as ubiquitous. Rényi diversity was computed with the R vegan package after subsampling each repertoire 100 times to 5,000 TCRs. CDR3 similarity networks were constructed using string-kernel similarity of amino acid triplets, with links drawn between CDR3s whose pairwise similarity was above 0.82. TCRdb applied fastp at Q25 and MiXCR to the public reads, then kept only in-frame beta chains. CDR3 protein sequences are deduplicated, and each keeps its most common genes and DNA. What appears here as the V and J calls and clone size reflects TCRdb's work, not the paper's. The sample table contains around 1,700 distinct CDR3 sequences; only one count was recorded for about 19% of them. The top ten hold roughly 22% of the sample.

By its share of the sample, this clonotype is medium-sized (0.01 to 0.1%). Its antigen target is currently unknown. No qualities accompany the bases; no much larger clone lies one base away. What the research found in general, with its limitations: Counts of ubiquitous and regional expanded TCRs correlated with counts of ubiquitous and regional nonsynonymous mutations, respectively. A correlation was observed between the number of expanded intratumoral alpha and beta TCRs and the tumor nonsynonymous mutation count. TCR-seq coverage of tumor T cells was estimated to be only 7% to 7.5% for alpha chains and about 13% for beta chains. Confirming at a functional level the hypothesis that regional TCRs recognize regional mutations was considered to require additional single-cell paired TCR alpha and beta sequencing.

The time point label of this sample denotes: sample taken at primary tumor resection. The donors were some 76 patients from the lung TRACERx cohort who had early-stage, untreated non-small cell lung cancer. Whole RNA extracted from tumor and nontumor lung tissue, or from cryopreserved PBMC samples, was used for TCR sequencing without cell sorting. Only patients for whom sufficient RNA was available from at least two tumor regions were selected for TCR sequencing. Before being selected, tumor and adjacent nontumor lung specimens were reviewed by a lung pathologist. The TCR comes from a male donor with early-stage non-small cell lung cancer. The source material was lung tumor tissue, sampled at surgery.

In nucleotide form, the sequence is TGTGCCAGCAGCTTTGGGGGGTACAATGAGCAGTTCTTC. Its translation is CASSFGGYNEQFF. Rearrangement joined TRBV7-2 to TRBJ2-1; D gene: possibly TRBD2, on 6 matching bases. From the cysteine up to the phenylalanine, the CDR3 has a length of 13 residues. Only the CDR3 region is kept as DNA, spanning 39 bases read in frame from base 1. Based on the germline V gene, the CDR1 and CDR2 sequences are SGHTA and FQGNSA. Trimming takes 3 bases from V and 4 bases from J, and the germline ends sit 7 bases apart.